These 31 T cell receptor beta chains were sequenced from one sample in a study of T cell responses to AZD1222 COVID-19 vaccine. TCRdb keeps only in-frame clones here, not all; method: immunoSEQ multiplex PCR. The sample carries over 120,000 clones, 86% recorded once. This material consisted of peripheral blood, taken 28 days after the second AZD1222 dose. The receptor set was obtained from an adult who received the AZD1222 COVID-19 vaccine.

The chain carries TRBV18 and TRBJ2-5; D ambiguous. The CDR3 consists of 16 residues. The germline CDR1 and CDR2 sequences are KGHSH and LQKENI. Trimming removed 1 base from V and 1 base from J, with 13 bases in between. CDR3 loop: CASSPRKGYGQETQYF. CDR3 nucleotides: TGTGCCAGCTCACCACGGAAAGGGTATGGCCAAGAGACCCAGTACTTC.

The chain uses TRBV7-6 and TRBJ2-3, with 9 bases fitting TRBD2. The V gene end was trimmed by 4 bases and the J gene end by 4 bases; junction bases not matched to a gene: 12. Germline V gene sequence: CDR1 SGHVS, CDR2 FNYEAQ. This CDR3 is 17 amino acids long. CDR3 protein: CASSSPDSGSGADTQYF. Written as DNA, the CDR3 is TGTGCCAGCAGCTCCCCTGATAGCGGGAGTGGCGCAGATACGCAGTATTTT. The complete variable domain, with remaining parts taken from reference TRBV7-6 and TRBJ2-3, reads GAGVSQSPRYKVTKRGQDVALRCDPISGHVSLYWYRQALGQGPEFLTYFNYEAQQDKSGLPNDRFSAERPEGSISTLTIQRTEQRDSAMYRCASSSPDSGSGADTQYFGPGTRLTVL.

This clone was seen only a few times. V usage is TRBV7-8 and J usage is TRBJ1-1; D is unresolved. The ends were cut back, 5 bases at V and 3 bases at J, with 19 bases in the middle. The germline V gene has CDR1 SGHVS and CDR2 FQNEAQ. The CDR3 is 16 residues long. The CDR3 reads CASSLDSGFSHTEAFF. The CDR3 DNA reads TGTGCCAGCAGCCTAGATTCCGGGTTTTCTCACACTGAAGCTTTCTTT.

The chain couples TRBV6-5 to TRBJ1-2; TRBD1 might be the D (6 bases). The CDR3 is 14 residues long. Germline V gene data show CDR1 as MNHEY and CDR2 as SVGAGI. V was shortened by 7 bases and J by 5 bases, with 17 bases between the two germline ends. In DNA, the CDR3 is TGTGCCAGCATCGAAAGGGGGTATTGGTATGGCTACACCTTC. Its translation: CASIERGYWYGYTF.

The chain combines TRBV6-5 with TRBJ2-1; D unresolved. V shed 0 bases and J shed 6 bases, with 3 bases lying between them. Germline CDR1 reads MNHEY; CDR2 reads SVGAGI. The CDR3 has 12 residues. This CDR3 reads CASSYSTNEQFF. The CDR3 coding sequence is TGTGCCAGCAGTTACTCGACCAATGAGCAGTTCTTC.

This clone was detected only a few times. The chain carries TRBV4-2 and TRBJ2-2; 7 nucleotides match TRBD1. Per germline, CDR1 LGHNA and CDR2 YNFKEQ. V lost 0 bases to trimming and J lost 6 bases; unmatched junction nucleotides: 4. The CDR3 extends over 15 amino acids. CDR3 DNA sequence: TGTGCCAGCAGCCAAGATCACCAGGGGGCCGGGGAGCTGTTTTTT. The encoded protein is CASSQDHQGAGELFF.

The J gene is TRBJ2-7, the V gene TRBV27; D is perhaps TRBD1 or TRBD2 (5 bases each). The CDR3 totals 14 residues. Deletions cut 2 bases from V and 3 bases from J, with 11 bases between. CDR1 is MNHEY, CDR2 SMNVEV, per germline (reference sequence). The CDR3 here is CASSLTGLLYEQYF. The CDR3 region has the DNA TGTGCCAGCAGTTTAACAGGACTCCTCTACGAGCAGTACTTC.

The CDR3 DNA reads as TGTGCCAGCAGCCAACACAGGGAGACCCAGTACTTC. Translation: CASSQHRETQYF. V gene TRBV3-1 (or the pseudogene TRBV3-2) combines with J gene TRBJ2-5; possible D gene TRBD1, 5 bases. CDR3 length equals 12 residues. CDR1 LGHDT and CDR2 YNNKEL come from the germline V gene (reference sequence). Deletions cut 2 bases from V and 5 bases from J, with 6 bases between.

V and J are TRBV4-1 and TRBJ2-7; the match to TRBD1 covers 9 bases. This CDR3 has 14 residues. Germline CDR1 and CDR2: MGHRA and YSYEKL. With V trimmed by 3 bases and J by 3 bases, 3 bases remained unmatched. The CDR3 sequence is CASSQRTGDYEQYF. CDR3 nucleotide sequence: TGCGCCAGCAGCCAGCGGACAGGGGACTACGAGCAGTACTTC.

V and J are TRBV10-3 and TRBJ2-1; 10 positions match TRBD2. J was trimmed by 6 bases and V by 3 bases; bases with no gene match: 5. CDR3 length equals 15 residues. Germline assignment: CDR1 ENHRY and CDR2 SYGVKD. DNA of the CDR3: TGTGCCATCAGTGAAGGCCTAGCGGGGGCCAATGAGCAGTTCTTC. Its translation: CAISEGLAGANEQFF.

A single count supports this clone. This chain connects TRBV24-1 to TRBJ2-3; TRBD2 might be the D (5 bases). With 4 bases removed from V and 3 bases from J, the gap between germline ends came to 19 bases. The CDR3 is 17 residues long. Germline values: CDR1 KGHDR, CDR2 SFDVKD. The CDR3 DNA reads TGTGCCACCAGTGAAACGAAGGCCAGCGGTCCAACAGATACGCAGTATTTT. It is translated as CATSETKASGPTDTQYF.

V is TRBV19 and J is TRBJ2-5; D remains ambiguous. This CDR3 region has 14 residues. The V gene lost 7 bases and the J gene lost 1 base, with 13 bases spanning the gap. Germline lookup yields CDR1 LNHDA and CDR2 SQIVND (reference sequence). Here the CDR3 DNA reads TGTGCCAGTACCATCTGGCAGATCCAAGAGACCCAGTACTTC. Protein sequence: CASTIWQIQETQYF.

The chain employs TRBV3-1 (or the pseudogene TRBV3-2) and TRBJ1-5; the D is unclear. The CDR3 runs to 15 residues. Trimming cost V 0 bases and J 5 bases, with 11 bases left between them. Germline CDR1 and CDR2: LGHDT and YNNKEL (reference sequence). CDR3 in DNA: TGTGCCAGCAGCCAAGAACACCGAAGGGATCAGCCCCAGCATTTT. Protein sequence: CASSQEHRRDQPQHF.

The J gene is TRBJ1-4, the V gene TRBV2, with D unresolved. The CDR3 runs to 13 residues. The V gene lost 8 bases and the J gene lost 3 bases, with 10 bases spanning the gap. Germline CDR1 and CDR2: SNHLY and FYNNEI. CDR3 loop: CASSRQPNEKLFF. DNA for the CDR3: TGTGCCAGCTCCCGCCAACCTAATGAAAAACTGTTTTTT.

This clone was seen a few times. The chain carries TRBV9 and TRBJ2-7; 8 nucleotides match TRBD2. Germline CDR1 reads SGDLS; CDR2 reads YYNGEE. The CDR3 is made up of 16 amino acids. With 3 bases clipped from V and 8 bases from J, the junction kept 16 bases outside the gene matches. The CDR3: CASSARPAGGLEKQYF. CDR3 nucleotides: TGTGCCAGCAGCGCCAGACCGGCGGGGGGACTAGAGAAGCAGTACTTC.

The chain has TRBV6-4 and TRBJ2-2, with 9 bases fitting TRBD2. CDR1 MRHNA and CDR2 SNTAGT come from the germline V gene. This CDR3 comprises 15 residues. The trim removed 4 bases at V and 5 bases at J, leaving 5 bases unmatched. The DNA of the CDR3 is TGTGCCAGCAGTGGGGGACTAGCCTCGACCGGGGAGCTGTTTTTT. This codes for CASSGGLASTGELFF.

The chain combines TRBV7-8 with TRBJ1-1, with D tentatively TRBD1 (5 bases). The CDR3 runs 18 residues. Germline CDR1 SGHVS, CDR2 FQNEAQ. The V end lost 5 bases, the J end lost 0 bases, and 22 bases lay between the germline ends. The CDR3 sequence is CASSTIRALGGVNTEAFF. The CDR3 DNA follows: TGTGCCAGCAGCACAATCAGGGCTTTGGGGGGAGTGAACACTGAAGCTTTCTTT.

The J gene is TRBJ2-6, the V gene TRBV6-1; D remains unclear. V was trimmed by 1 base and J by 3 bases, leaving 7 bases between them. This CDR3 comprises 15 residues. The germline gives CDR1 MNHNS, CDR2 SASEGT. DNA of the CDR3: TGTGCCAGCAGTGAAGGGTGGTTTGGGGCCAACGTCCTGACTTTC. It codes for CASSEGWFGANVLTF.

This rearrangement joins TRBV27 to TRBJ2-7, with 7 bases lining up with TRBD1. V shed 10 bases and J 4 bases; nucleotides not matched to a gene: 22. The CDR3 consists of 17 residues. CDR1 MNHEY and CDR2 SMNVEV come from the germline V gene (reference sequence). The CDR3 region is CATNNRGTGIGGYEQYF. The CDR3 region has the DNA TGTGCCACGAATAACAGGGGAACCGGGATCGGTGGATACGAGCAGTACTTC.

The rearrangement joins TRBV25-1 to TRBJ1-6; D unclear. This CDR3 is 13 amino acids long. CDR1 is MGHDK, CDR2 SYGVNS, per germline. V lost 5 bases and J lost 6, with 8 bases in between. This chain's CDR3 is CASSPPSNSPLHF. The CDR3 coding sequence is TGTGCCAGCAGTCCCCCCAGTAATTCACCCCTCCACTTT.

The chain combines TRBV10-2 with TRBJ1-4; 12 bases fit TRBD1. The CDR3 consists of 18 residues. V was pared by 7 bases and J by 7 bases, with 16 bases of the junction left unmatched. The germline CDR1 and CDR2 sequences are WSHSY and SAAADI. The CDR3 protein is CASKKTPGGQGAGEKLFF. CDR3 in DNA: TGCGCCAGCAAAAAGACCCCCGGGGGACAGGGGGCGGGTGAAAAACTGTTTTTT.

The chain carries TRBV19 and TRBJ2-7, with a tentative D call TRBD2 (6 bases). The CDR3 runs 14 residues. Germline V CDR1 and CDR2: LNHDA, SQIVND (reference sequence). The V end was cut by 6 bases, the J end by 2 bases, with 14 bases between. In DNA, the CDR3 is TGTGCCAGTAGAGTCCTAGCGACAGCCTACGAGCAGTACTTC. Translation: CASRVLATAYEQYF.

Turning to this clone: Other DNA sequences within the sample encode an identical CDR3. The CDR3 nucleotides are TGTGCCAGCAGCCAACCAGTGGGTAATTCACCCCTCCACTTT. This encodes CASSQPVGNSPLHF. The chain recombines TRBV16 with TRBJ1-6; no firm D call. V lost 2 bases to trimming and J lost 6 bases, with 8 bases between them. Germline values: CDR1 KGHSY, CDR2 FQNENV. The CDR3 length is 14 residues. Full variable domain (remainder filled in from reference TRBV16 and TRBJ1-6): GEEVAQTPKHLVRGEGQKAKLYCAPIKGHSYVFWYQQVLKNEFKFLISFQNENVFDETGMPKERFSAKCLPNSPCSLEIQATKLEDSAVYFCASSQPVGNSPLHFGNGTRLTVT.

This chain joins TRBV3-1 (or the pseudogene TRBV3-2) and TRBJ2-7, with D perhaps TRBD1 (5 bases). With 2 bases removed from V and 5 bases from J, the gap between germline ends came to 10 bases. Germline V gene sequence: CDR1 LGHDT, CDR2 YNNKEL (reference sequence). The CDR3 loop spans 13 amino acids. CDR3: CASSQQGRDEQYF. In DNA form, the CDR3 reads TGTGCCAGCAGCCAACAGGGTAGGGACGAGCAGTACTTC.

The CDR3 bases are TGTGCCAGCAGCAGAGGGGGGGGACGGAACTATGGCTACACCTTC. Translated: CASSRGGGRNYGYTF. The rearrangement links TRBV6-5 to TRBJ1-2; possibly TRBD1 for D (6 bases). The CDR3 spans 15 residues. Germline CDR1 reads MNHEY; CDR2 reads SVGAGI. Trimming took off 6 bases at V and 2 bases at J, with 16 bases between the two ends.

V gene TRBV11-3 combines with J gene TRBJ2-1, with D perhaps assigned TRBD1 or TRBD2 (5 bases each). The length of the CDR3 is 15 residues. The V end was cut by 2 bases, the J end by 7 bases, with 15 bases between. CDR1 and CDR2 (germline): SGHNT, YENEEA. CDR3 region: CASSLNGANSNEQFF. The DNA of the CDR3 is TGTGCCAGCAGCTTAAACGGGGCGAACTCAAATGAGCAGTTCTTC. Full variable domain (missing parts from reference TRBV11-3 and TRBJ2-1): EAGVVQSPRYKIIEKKQPVAFWCNPISGHNTLYWYLQNLGQGPELLIRYENEEAVDDSQLPKDRFSAERLKGVDSTLKIQPAELGDSAVYLCASSLNGANSNEQFFGPGTRLTVL.

The chain joins TRBV5-6 to TRBJ1-6; TRBD1 is a possible D gene (5 bases). The V end was cut by 1 base, the J end by 9 bases, with 23 bases between. Looked up from germline, CDR1 is SGHDT and CDR2 is YYEEEE. The CDR3 sequence is 18 residues long. In DNA, the CDR3 is TGTGCCAGCAGCTTGACCCCCGGGGGGTACATCGCCCTTTCACCCCTCCACTTT. It codes for CASSLTPGGYIALSPLHF.

The chain combines TRBV29-1 with TRBJ1-2; TRBD1 matches at 9 bases. The CDR3 covers 12 residues. CDR1 and CDR2 (germline): SQVTM, ANQGSEA. After removal of 5 bases from V and 8 bases from J, the junction contained 6 bases not matched to a gene. CDR3 nucleotides: TGCAGCGTTACCTGGACAGGGGAGGGCTACACCTTC. It encodes CSVTWTGEGYTF.

The chain recombines TRBV4-2 with TRBJ2-1; perhaps TRBD1 as D (6 bases). V lost 0 bases and J 0 bases, leaving 9 bases between the germline ends. CDR3 size: 16 residues. CDR1 and CDR2 from the germline V gene are LGHNA and YNFKEQ. The CDR3, as DNA: TGTGCCAGCAGCCAAGATGTAGGGGGCTCCTACAATGAGCAGTTCTTC. As protein: CASSQDVGGSYNEQFF.

This chain links TRBV5-8 with TRBJ1-5; no clear D. The V end lost 0 bases, the J end lost 9 bases, and 4 bases lay between the germline ends. This CDR3 has 11 residues. Germline assignment: CDR1 SGHTS and CDR2 YDEGEE. This CDR3 reads CASSLEGPQHF. CDR3 sequence (DNA): TGTGCCAGCAGCTTGGAGGGGCCCCAGCATTTT.

The V and J genes are TRBV6-5 and TRBJ1-1; D ambiguous. Trimming removed 6 bases at V and 5 bases at J, with 16 bases between. The CDR3 totals 14 residues. The germline V gene encodes CDR1 MNHEY and CDR2 SVGAGI. The CDR3 here is CASRGREGWTEAFF. In DNA form, the CDR3 reads TGTGCCAGCAGGGGAAGGGAGGGTTGGACTGAAGCTTTCTTT.